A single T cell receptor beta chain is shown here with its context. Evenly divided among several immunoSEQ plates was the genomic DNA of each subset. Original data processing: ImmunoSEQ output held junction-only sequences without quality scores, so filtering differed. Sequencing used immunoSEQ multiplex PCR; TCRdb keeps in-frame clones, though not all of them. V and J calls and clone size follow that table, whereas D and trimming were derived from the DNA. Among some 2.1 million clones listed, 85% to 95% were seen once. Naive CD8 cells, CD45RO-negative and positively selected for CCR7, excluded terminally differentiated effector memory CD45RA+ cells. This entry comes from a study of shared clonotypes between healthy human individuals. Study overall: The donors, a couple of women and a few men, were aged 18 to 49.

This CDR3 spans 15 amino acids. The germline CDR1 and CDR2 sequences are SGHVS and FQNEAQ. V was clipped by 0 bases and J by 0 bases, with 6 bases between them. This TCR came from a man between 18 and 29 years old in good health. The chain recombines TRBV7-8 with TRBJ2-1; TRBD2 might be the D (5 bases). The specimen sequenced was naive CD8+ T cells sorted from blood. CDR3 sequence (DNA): TGTGCCAGCAGCTTAGCCGGGGACTCCTACAATGAGCAGTTCTTC. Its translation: CASSLAGDSYNEQFF.